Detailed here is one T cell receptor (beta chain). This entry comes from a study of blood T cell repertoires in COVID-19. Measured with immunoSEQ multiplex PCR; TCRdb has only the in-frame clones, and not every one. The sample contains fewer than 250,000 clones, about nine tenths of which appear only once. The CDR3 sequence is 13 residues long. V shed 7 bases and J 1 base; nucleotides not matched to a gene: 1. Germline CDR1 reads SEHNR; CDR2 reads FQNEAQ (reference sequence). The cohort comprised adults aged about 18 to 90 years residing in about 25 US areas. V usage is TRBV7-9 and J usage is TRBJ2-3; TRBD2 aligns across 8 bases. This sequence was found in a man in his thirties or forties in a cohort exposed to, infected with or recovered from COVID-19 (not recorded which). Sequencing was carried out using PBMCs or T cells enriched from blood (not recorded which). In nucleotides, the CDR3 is TGTGCCAGCACCGGGGGGGGCACAGATACGCAGTATTTT. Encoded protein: CASTGGGTDTQYF. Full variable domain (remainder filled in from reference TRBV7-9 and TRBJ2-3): DTGVSQNPRHKITKRGQNVTFRCDPISEHNRLYWYRQTLGQGPEFLTYFQNEAQLEKSRLLSDRFSAERPKGSFSTLEIQRTEQGDSAMYLCASTGGGTDTQYFGPGTRLTVL.